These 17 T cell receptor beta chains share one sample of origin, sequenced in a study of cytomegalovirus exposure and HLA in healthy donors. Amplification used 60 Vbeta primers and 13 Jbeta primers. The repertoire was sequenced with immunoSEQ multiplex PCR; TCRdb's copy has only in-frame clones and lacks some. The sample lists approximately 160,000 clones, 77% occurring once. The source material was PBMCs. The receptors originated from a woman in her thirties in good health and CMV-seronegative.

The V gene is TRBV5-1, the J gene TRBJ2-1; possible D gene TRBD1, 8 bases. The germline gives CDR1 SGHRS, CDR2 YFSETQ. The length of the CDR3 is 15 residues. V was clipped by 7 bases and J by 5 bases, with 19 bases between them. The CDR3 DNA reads TGCGCCAGCCGGACTAGACAGGGGTTTGACAATGAGCAGTTCTTC. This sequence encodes CASRTRQGFDNEQFF.

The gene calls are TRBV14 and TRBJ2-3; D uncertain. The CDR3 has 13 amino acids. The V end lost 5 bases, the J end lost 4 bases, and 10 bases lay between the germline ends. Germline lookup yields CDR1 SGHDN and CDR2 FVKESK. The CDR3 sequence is CASSFLSPDTQYF. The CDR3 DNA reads TGTGCCAGCAGCTTTTTGAGCCCAGATACGCAGTATTTT.

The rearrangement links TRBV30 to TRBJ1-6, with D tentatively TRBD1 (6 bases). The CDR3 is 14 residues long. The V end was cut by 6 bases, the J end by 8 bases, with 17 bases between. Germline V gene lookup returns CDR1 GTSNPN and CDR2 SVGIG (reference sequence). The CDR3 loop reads CACQKDSGYSPLHF. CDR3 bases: TGTGCCTGCCAAAAGGACAGTGGGTATTCACCCCTCCACTTT.

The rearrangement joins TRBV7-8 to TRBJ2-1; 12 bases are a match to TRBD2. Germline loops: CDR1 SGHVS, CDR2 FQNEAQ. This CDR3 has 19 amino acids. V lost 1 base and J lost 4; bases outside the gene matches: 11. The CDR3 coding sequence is TGTGCCAGCAGCTTAGGACTAGCGGGAGCCCTGGGTAGGTACAATGAGCAGTTCTTC. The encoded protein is CASSLGLAGALGRYNEQFF.

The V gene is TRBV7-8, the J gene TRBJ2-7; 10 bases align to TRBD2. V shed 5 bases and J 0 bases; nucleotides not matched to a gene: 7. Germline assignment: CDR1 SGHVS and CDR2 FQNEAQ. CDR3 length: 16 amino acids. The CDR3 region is CASSTPTSGASYEQYF. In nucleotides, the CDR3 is TGTGCCAGCAGCACCCCCACTAGCGGGGCCTCCTACGAGCAGTACTTC. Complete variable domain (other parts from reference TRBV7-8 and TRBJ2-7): GAGVSQSPRYKVAKRGQDVALRCDPISGHVSLFWYQQALGQGPEFLTYFQNEAQLDKSGLPSDRFFAERPEGSVSTLKIQRTQQEDSAVYLCASSTPTSGASYEQYFGPGTRLTVT.

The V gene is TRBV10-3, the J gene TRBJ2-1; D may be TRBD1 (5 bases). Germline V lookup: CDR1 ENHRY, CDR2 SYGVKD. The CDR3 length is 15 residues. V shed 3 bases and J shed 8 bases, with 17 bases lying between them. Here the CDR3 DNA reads TGTGCCATCAGTGAACCGGACAATTATAAGGATGAGCAGTTCTTC. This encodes CAISEPDNYKDEQFF.

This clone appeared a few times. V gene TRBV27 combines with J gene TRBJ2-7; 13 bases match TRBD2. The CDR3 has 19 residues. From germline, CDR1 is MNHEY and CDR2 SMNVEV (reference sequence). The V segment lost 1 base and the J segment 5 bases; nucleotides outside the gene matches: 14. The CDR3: CASSLFHPGLAGARNEQYF. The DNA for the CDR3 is TGTGCCAGCAGTTTATTCCACCCAGGACTAGCGGGAGCTCGGAACGAGCAGTACTTC.

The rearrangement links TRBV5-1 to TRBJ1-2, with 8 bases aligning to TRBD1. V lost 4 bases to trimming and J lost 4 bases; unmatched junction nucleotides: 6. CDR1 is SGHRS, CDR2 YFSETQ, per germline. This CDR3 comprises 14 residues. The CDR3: CASSPGDRLYGYTF. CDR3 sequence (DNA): TGCGCCAGCAGCCCAGGGGACAGGCTCTATGGCTACACCTTC.

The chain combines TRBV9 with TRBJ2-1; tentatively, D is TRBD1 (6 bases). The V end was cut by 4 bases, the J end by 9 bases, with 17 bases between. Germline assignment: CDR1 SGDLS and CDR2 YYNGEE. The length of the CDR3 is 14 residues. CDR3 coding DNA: TGTGCCAGCAGCACACCTGGACAGTCCGCTGAGCAGTTCTTC. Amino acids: CASSTPGQSAEQFF.

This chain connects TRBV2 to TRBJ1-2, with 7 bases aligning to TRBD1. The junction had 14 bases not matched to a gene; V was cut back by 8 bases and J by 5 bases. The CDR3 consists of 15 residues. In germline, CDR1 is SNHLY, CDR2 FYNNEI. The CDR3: CASGRGTDHDYGYTF. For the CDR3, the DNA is TGTGCCAGCGGACGGGGGACAGACCACGATTATGGCTACACCTTC.

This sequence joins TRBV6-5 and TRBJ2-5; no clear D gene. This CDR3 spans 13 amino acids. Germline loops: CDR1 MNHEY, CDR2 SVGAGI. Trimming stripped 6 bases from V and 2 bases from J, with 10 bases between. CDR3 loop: CASRTAGQETQYF. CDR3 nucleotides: TGTGCCAGCAGAACGGCAGGTCAAGAGACCCAGTACTTC.

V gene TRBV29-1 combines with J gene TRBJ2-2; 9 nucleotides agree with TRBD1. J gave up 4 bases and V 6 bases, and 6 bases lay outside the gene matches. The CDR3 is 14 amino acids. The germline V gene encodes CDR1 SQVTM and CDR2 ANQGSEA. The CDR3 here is CSVSGTGSTGELFF. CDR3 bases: TGCAGCGTATCCGGGACAGGGAGCACCGGGGAGCTGTTTTTT.

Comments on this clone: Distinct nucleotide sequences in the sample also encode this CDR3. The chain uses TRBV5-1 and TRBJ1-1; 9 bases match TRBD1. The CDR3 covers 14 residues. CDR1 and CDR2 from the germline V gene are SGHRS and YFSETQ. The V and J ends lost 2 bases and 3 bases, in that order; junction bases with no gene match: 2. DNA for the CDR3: TGCGCCAGCAGCTTAGGACAGGGGTACACTGAAGCTTTCTTT. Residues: CASSLGQGYTEAFF.

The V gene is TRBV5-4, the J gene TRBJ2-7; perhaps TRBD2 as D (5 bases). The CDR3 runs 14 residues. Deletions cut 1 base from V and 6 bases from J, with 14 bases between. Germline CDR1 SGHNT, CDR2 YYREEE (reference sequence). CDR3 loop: CASSLHGSGVEQYF. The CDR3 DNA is TGTGCCAGCAGCTTGCATGGGTCCGGGGTCGAGCAGTACTTC.

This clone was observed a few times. DNA for the CDR3: TGTGCCAGCAGGGGACAGGGGAGGAACACTGAAGCTTTCTTT. Protein: CASRGQGRNTEAFF. The rearrangement links TRBV6-6 to TRBJ1-1; TRBD1 agrees at 10 bases. V was pared by 6 bases and J by 1 base, with 2 bases of the junction left unmatched. The V gene's germline CDR1 is MNHNY and CDR2 SVGAGI (reference sequence). CDR3 length: 14 amino acids.

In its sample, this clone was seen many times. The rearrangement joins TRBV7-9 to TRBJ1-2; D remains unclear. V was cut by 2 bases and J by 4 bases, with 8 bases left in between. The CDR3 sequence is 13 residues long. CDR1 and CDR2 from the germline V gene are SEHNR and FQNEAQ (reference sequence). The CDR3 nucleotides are TGTGCCAGCAGCTTAATCAGTGCCTATGGCTACACCTTC. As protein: CASSLISAYGYTF.

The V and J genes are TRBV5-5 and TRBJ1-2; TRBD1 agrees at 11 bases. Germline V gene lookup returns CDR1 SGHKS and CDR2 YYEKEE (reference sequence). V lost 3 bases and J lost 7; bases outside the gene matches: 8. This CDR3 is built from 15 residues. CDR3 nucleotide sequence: TGTGCCAGCAGCTCGGGGACAGGGGGTCGAGGTGGCTACACCTTC. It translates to CASSSGTGGRGGYTF.